Here is one TCR beta chain with its context. The cohort comprised adults aged roughly 18 to 100 years residing in approximately 25 US areas. Participant-reported clinical history was the basis for cohort assignment. Donors of Cohort 3 who recovered were those that had two negative PCRs, clearance, or symptom resolution. The germline V gene has CDR1 LGHNA and CDR2 YNFKEQ. The CDR3 totals 17 residues. The V gene end was trimmed by 4 bases and the J gene end by 10 bases; junction bases not matched to a gene: 18. This sample is part of a study of blood T cell repertoires in COVID-19. TCRdb's table, derived via immunoSEQ multiplex PCR, lists solely in-frame clones and lacks some. There are just under 250,000 clones in the sample; around 89% occur only once, and approximately 3.7% lies in the top ten.

The specimen was PBMCs or T cells enriched from blood (not recorded which). The genes are TRBV4-2 and TRBJ2-1, with 8 nucleotides matching TRBD2. The sequence came from a woman aged 30 to 39 who had recovered from COVID-19. This chain's CDR3 is CASSRPKGAGRAVEQFF. CDR3 DNA sequence: TGTGCCAGCAGCCGCCCAAAGGGTGCCGGGAGGGCTGTCGAGCAGTTCTTC.